This T cell receptor (beta chain) was sequenced for a study of blood T cell repertoires in COVID-19. Study in general: There were acute and convalescent COVID-19 samples, and they came from the United States, Italy and Spain.

The repertoire was sequenced with immunoSEQ multiplex PCR; TCRdb's copy has only in-frame clones and lacks some. The data hold approximately 300,000 clones, with 70% to 90% observed a single time. CDR1 is GTSNPN, CDR2 SVGIG, per germline (reference sequence). The CDR3 loop spans 15 amino acids. Germline trimming cut 3 bases from V and 2 bases from J; bases unmatched to any gene: 3. Participants had their cohort set by participant-reported clinical history. This rearrangement joins TRBV30 to TRBJ2-6, with 8 bases aligning to TRBD1. This receptor was obtained from a woman aged 25 to 39 who had recovered from COVID-19. Sequencing was carried out using PBMCs or T cells enriched from blood (not recorded which). The CDR3 spells CAWRGQGPGANVLTF. CDR3 DNA sequence: TGTGCCTGGAGAGGACAGGGCCCTGGGGCCAACGTCCTGACTTTC.